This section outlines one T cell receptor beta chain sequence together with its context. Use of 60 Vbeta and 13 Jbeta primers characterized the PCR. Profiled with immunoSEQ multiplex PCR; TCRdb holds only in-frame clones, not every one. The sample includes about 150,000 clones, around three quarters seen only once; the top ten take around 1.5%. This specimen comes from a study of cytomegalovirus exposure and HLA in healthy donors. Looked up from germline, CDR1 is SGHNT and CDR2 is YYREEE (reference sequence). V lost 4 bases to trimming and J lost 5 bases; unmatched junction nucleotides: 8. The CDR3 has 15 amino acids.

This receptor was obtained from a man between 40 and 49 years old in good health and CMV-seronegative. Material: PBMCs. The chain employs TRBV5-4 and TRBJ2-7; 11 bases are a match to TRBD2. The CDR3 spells CASSRIAGGPHEQYF. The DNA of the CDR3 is TGTGCCAGCAGCAGAATAGCGGGAGGGCCCCACGAGCAGTACTTC. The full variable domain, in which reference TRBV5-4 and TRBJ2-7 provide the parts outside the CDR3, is ETGVTQSPTHLIKTRGQQVTLRCSSQSGHNTVSWYQQALGQGPQFIFQYYREEENGRGNFPPRFSGLQFPNYSSELNVNALELDDSALYLCASSRIAGGPHEQYFGPGTRLTVT.